One and the same sample provided the 12 T cell receptor beta chains below, sequenced in a study of glioma-infiltrating T cells. The iRepertoire nested amplicon-rescue multiplex PCR amplified TCR alpha and beta CDR3s from RNA. One entry per CDR3 protein results from TCRdb running MiXCR on the multiplex PCR reads. The sample yields 150,000 to 200,000 distinct CDR3 sequences, roughly 32% seen once. Sequenced input: glioma tissue, nonneoplastic brain tissue, or PBMCs (not recorded which). Receptors originate from a human donor with low-grade glioma or glioblastoma, undergoing nonglioma brain surgery, or in good health (not recorded which).

This clonotype was seen at least ten times. The gene calls are TRBV15 and TRBJ1-3; tentative D call: TRBD1 (5 bases). Trimming took off 0 bases at V and 2 bases at J, with 11 bases between the two ends. The CDR3 has 16 residues. Germline V gene data show CDR1 as LNHNV and CDR2 as YYDKDF (reference sequence). CDR3 nucleotides: TGTGCCACCAGCAGAGAGGGACTGGGGACTGGAAACACCATATATTTT. Its protein is CATSREGLGTGNTIYF. Complete variable domain (other parts from reference TRBV15 and TRBJ1-3): DAMVIQNPRYQVTQFGKPVTLSCSQTLNHNVMYWYQQKSSQAPKLLFHYYDKDFNNEADTPDNFQSRRPNTSFCFLDIRSPGLGDTAMYLCATSREGLGTGNTIYFGEGSWLTVV.

This clonotype has ten or more counts. The rearrangement joins TRBV25-1 to TRBJ2-1, with D unclear. Trimming took off 2 bases at V and 3 bases at J, with 8 bases between the two ends. CDR1 and CDR2 (germline): MGHDK, SYGVNS. This CDR3 contains 14 residues. The CDR3 protein is CASSELGFYNEQFF. CDR3 DNA: TGTGCCAGCAGTGAACTGGGCTTCTACAATGAGCAGTTCTTC.

The V gene is TRBV27, the J gene TRBJ2-7, with a tentative D call TRBD2 (5 bases). CDR3 length: 13 residues. Germline values: CDR1 MNHEY, CDR2 SMNVEV (reference sequence). The V end lost 6 bases, the J end lost 9 bases, and 18 bases lay between the germline ends. Here the CDR3 DNA reads TGTGCCAGCAGCCCCGGACTGGCTCCCGGGCAGTACTTC. It yields the protein CASSPGLAPGQYF.

This clonotype showed up just a few times. The chain is built from TRBV18 and TRBJ2-5; possible D gene TRBD1, 5 bases. CDR3 length: 15 residues. V was pared by 2 bases and J by 1 base, with 11 bases between. Germline V gives CDR1 KGHSH, CDR2 LQKENI. The CDR3 sequence: CASSPVDSLQETQYF. CDR3 DNA sequence: TGTGCCAGCTCACCAGTAGACAGCCTCCAAGAGACCCAGTACTTC. The full variable domain, with the rest looked up from reference TRBV18 and TRBJ2-5, is NAGVMQNPRHLVRRRGQEARLRCSPMKGHSHVYWYRQLPEEGLKFMVYLQKENIIDESGMPKERFSAEFPKEGPSILRIQQVVRGDSAAYFCASSPVDSLQETQYFGPGTRLLVL.

This clonotype was detected many times. V usage is TRBV28 and J usage is TRBJ2-7; TRBD2 is a possible D gene (6 bases). V was clipped by 5 bases and J by 2 bases, with 13 bases between them. The CDR3 is made up of 14 amino acids. Germline CDR1 and CDR2: MDHEN and SYDVKM. The CDR3 protein is CASSPSAGTYEQYF. Here the CDR3 DNA reads TGTGCCAGCAGTCCGAGTGCGGGAACCTACGAGCAGTACTTC.

This clonotype was observed many times. The chain joins TRBV20-1 to TRBJ2-2, with no clear D. Germline V gives CDR1 DFQATT, CDR2 SNEGSKA (reference sequence). V lost 0 bases, J lost 0 bases, and 11 bases lay in between. The CDR3 is made up of 16 amino acids. This chain's CDR3 is CSARDLSAPNTGELFF. CDR3 DNA sequence: TGCAGTGCTAGAGATCTAAGCGCTCCGAACACCGGGGAGCTGTTTTTT.

At least ten counts were recorded for this clonotype. The genes are TRBV6-1 and TRBJ1-5, with a possible D match to TRBD1 (5 bases). The V gene's germline CDR1 is MNHNS and CDR2 SASEGT. This CDR3 has 15 residues. With 7 bases removed from V and 2 bases from J, the gap between germline ends came to 15 bases. The CDR3 loop reads CASTSFQGGNQPQHF. Written as DNA, the CDR3 is TGTGCCAGCACCTCTTTCCAGGGTGGCAATCAGCCCCAGCATTTT.

In its sample, this clonotype was seen many times. J is TRBJ2-7 and V is TRBV4-3; 9 bases map to TRBD2. V lost 0 bases to trimming and J lost 5 bases; unmatched junction nucleotides: 14. Germline V lookup: CDR1 LGHNA, CDR2 YSLEER. This CDR3 has 18 amino acids. CDR3 bases: TGCGCCAGCAGCCAAGATCCACCCCAGCTAGCGGGACTCAACGAGCAGTACTTC. As protein: CASSQDPPQLAGLNEQYF.

This clonotype has ten or more counts. The V and J genes are TRBV18 and TRBJ1-5, with D possibly being TRBD1 (6 bases). Deletions cut 2 bases from V and 3 bases from J, with 8 bases between. The CDR3 runs 14 residues. Per germline, CDR1 KGHSH and CDR2 LQKENI. This CDR3 is CASSPRDNNQPQHF. The CDR3 nucleotides read TGTGCCAGCTCACCAAGGGACAACAATCAGCCCCAGCATTTT.

The gene calls are TRBV4-3 and TRBJ2-3; D is unresolved. The CDR3 runs 16 residues. Germline lookup yields CDR1 LGHNA and CDR2 YSLEER. V was pared by 0 bases and J by 0 bases, with 10 bases between. CDR3 protein: CASSQDARPSTDTQYF. The CDR3 DNA reads TGCGCCAGCAGCCAAGATGCGAGACCTAGCACAGATACGCAGTATTTT.

About this clonotype itself: Since a much larger clone is just one base distant, this may be a read error. V is TRBV5-4 and J is TRBJ2-3; D is unresolved. Germline values: CDR1 SGHNT, CDR2 YYREEE (reference sequence). CDR3 size: 11 residues. Trimming took 3 bases from V and 7 from J, leaving 6 bases between them. This CDR3 is CASSSRNTQYF. The CDR3 DNA reads TGTGCCAGCAGCTCCCGAAATACGCAGTATTTT.

This clonotype showed up many times. The chain is built from TRBV4-2 and TRBJ2-7; D is undetermined. Trimming shortened V by 3 bases and J by 0 bases, and 12 bases separated the two germline ends. The CDR3 is made up of 15 amino acids. CDR1 and CDR2 (germline): LGHNA, YNFKEQ. The CDR3 loop is CASSQVQVSSYEQYF. CDR3 DNA sequence: TGTGCCAGCAGCCAGGTTCAGGTGAGCTCCTACGAGCAGTACTTC.